Shown below are 28 T cell receptor beta chains from a single sample sequenced in a study of T cell responses to AZD1222 COVID-19 vaccine. Some clones are missing from TCRdb's copy, which holds only in-frame ones; the method was immunoSEQ multiplex PCR. The sample contains under 200,000 clones, 93% of which appear only once. The specimen comprised peripheral blood, sampled on day 0 of AZD1222 vaccination. The receptor source for this set is an adult in good health.

DNA for the CDR3: TGTGCCAGCTTTAGGGGATCCAGGGCGATCGTGGATGGCTACACCTTC. Its translation is CASFRGSRAIVDGYTF. The V gene is TRBV6-6, the J gene TRBJ1-2; TRBD1 might be the D (5 bases). This CDR3 contains 16 residues. Germline CDR1 is MNHNY and CDR2 is SVGAGI (reference sequence). Trimming removed 8 bases at V and 6 bases at J, with 25 bases between.

This chain joins TRBV7-9 and TRBJ2-1, with TRBD2 matching 8 bases. The CDR3 has 15 amino acids. Unmatched junction bases numbered 6, after V lost 5 bases and J lost 3 bases. Germline lookup yields CDR1 SEHNR and CDR2 FQNEAQ (reference sequence). Here the CDR3 reads CASSLTSGGYNEQFF. The CDR3 DNA sequence: TGTGCCAGCAGCCTTACAAGCGGGGGCTACAATGAGCAGTTCTTC.

The chain recombines TRBV5-5 with TRBJ2-7; 7 nucleotides match TRBD2. CDR3 size: 15 residues. Germline CDR1 reads SGHKS; CDR2 reads YYEKEE (reference sequence). Trimming at V came to 0 bases and at J to 4 bases, leaving 7 bases not matched to a gene. The DNA of the CDR3 is TGTGCCAGCAGCTTGGGTCTAGCGGCAACTTACGAGCAGTACTTC. Its translation: CASSLGLAATYEQYF. The full variable domain, in which reference TRBV5-5 and TRBJ2-7 provide the parts outside the CDR3, is DAGVTQSPTHLIKTRGQQVTLRCSPISGHKSVSWYQQVLGQGPQFIFQYYEKEERGRGNFPDRFSARQFPNYSSELNVNALLLGDSALYLCASSLGLAATYEQYFGPGTRLTVT.

The chain employs TRBV5-4 and TRBJ2-7; D unresolved. CDR1 is SGHNT, CDR2 YYREEE, per germline (reference sequence). The germline V and J ends were trimmed by 0 bases and 1 base, with 2 bases remaining between them. The CDR3 length is 12 residues. CDR3 amino acids: CASSLESYEQYF. CDR3 DNA: TGTGCCAGCAGCTTGGAATCCTACGAGCAGTACTTC.

The sample holds one count of this clone. The J gene is TRBJ1-1, the V gene TRBV19; D is perhaps TRBD1 (6 bases). Germline V gene lookup returns CDR1 LNHDA and CDR2 SQIVND (reference sequence). Trimming pared 4 bases from V and 0 bases from J, leaving 9 bases between. This CDR3 comprises 14 residues. The CDR3 DNA reads as TGTGCCAGTAGTACGGGGGCGGTGAACACTGAAGCTTTCTTT. Its translation: CASSTGAVNTEAFF.

This clone was counted once. J is TRBJ2-5 and V is TRBV12-3 or TRBV12-4; no clear D gene. The CDR3 length is 13 residues. With 3 bases removed from V and 1 base from J, the gap between germline ends came to 6 bases. Here the CDR3 reads CASSLFSQETQYF. The CDR3 nucleotides are TGTGCCAGCAGTTTGTTCAGCCAAGAGACCCAGTACTTC.

This clone has more than one count but fewer than ten. The chain carries TRBV5-1 and TRBJ1-1; no clear D gene. The CDR3 extends over 13 amino acids. Germline lookup yields CDR1 SGHRS and CDR2 YFSETQ. Trimming removed 2 bases at V and 6 bases at J, with 11 bases between. CDR3 protein: CASSLRSSSEAFF. The CDR3 DNA reads TGCGCCAGCAGCTTACGGAGTAGTTCTGAAGCTTTCTTT.

The chain is built from TRBV27 and TRBJ1-5; perhaps TRBD1 as D (6 bases). The CDR3 has 15 amino acids. Germline CDR1 MNHEY, CDR2 SMNVEV (reference sequence). V lost 6 bases and J 4 bases, leaving 16 bases between the germline ends. CDR3 residues: CASRPLTGENQPQHF. The CDR3 DNA follows: TGTGCCAGCAGGCCCCTGACAGGAGAGAATCAGCCCCAGCATTTT.

This rearrangement joins TRBV5-1 to TRBJ1-2, with D possibly TRBD1 on 5 matching bases. The germline gives CDR1 SGHRS, CDR2 YFSETQ. CDR3 length equals 15 residues. V lost 4 bases and J 4 bases, leaving 17 bases between the germline ends. CDR3 bases: TGCGCCAGCAGCATAGGGACGGAAAGCGCCTATGGCTACACCTTC. It translates to CASSIGTESAYGYTF.

J is TRBJ2-1 and V is TRBV2; no clear D. CDR1 and CDR2 (germline): SNHLY, FYNNEI. This CDR3 is built from 12 residues. Deletions cut 4 bases from V and 6 bases from J, with 7 bases between. CDR3: CASSGVGNEQFF. CDR3 nucleotide sequence: TGTGCCAGCAGTGGGGTAGGCAATGAGCAGTTCTTC. The full variable domain, completed using reference TRBV2 and TRBJ2-1, is EPEVTQTPSHQVTQMGQEVILRCVPISNHLYFYWYRQILGQKVEFLVSFYNNEISEKSEIFDDQFSVERPDGSNFTLKIRSTKLEDSAMYFCASSGVGNEQFFGPGTRLTVL.

The V gene is TRBV5-6, the J gene TRBJ1-4; D is undetermined. Trimming left V 0 bases short and J 4 bases short, with 4 bases between. The CDR3 spans 13 residues. Germline V gives CDR1 SGHDT, CDR2 YYEEEE. The CDR3 sequence: CASSLEVNEKLFF. CDR3 coding DNA: TGTGCCAGCAGCTTGGAAGTTAATGAAAAACTGTTTTTT.

The chain recombines TRBV10-2 with TRBJ2-7, with D possibly being TRBD2 (6 bases). Germline-derived CDR1 and CDR2 are WSHSY and SAAADI. The germline V and J ends were trimmed by 4 bases and 3 bases, with 13 bases remaining between them. The CDR3 runs 14 residues. The CDR3 loop reads CASSGGVAVYEQYF. CDR3 in DNA: TGCGCCAGCAGTGGGGGAGTAGCGGTCTACGAGCAGTACTTC.

The rearrangement joins TRBV20-1 to TRBJ1-2, with D uncertain. This CDR3 spans 11 amino acids. Trimming pared 5 bases from V and 8 bases from J, leaving 12 bases between. Germline V gene sequence: CDR1 DFQATT, CDR2 SNEGSKA (reference sequence). CDR3 DNA: TGCAGTGCTCCGAAGGTGGAGGGCTACACCTTC. Translation gives CSAPKVEGYTF.

V usage is TRBV4-1 and J usage is TRBJ1-1; the D is unclear. V lost 0 bases and J 2 bases, leaving 7 bases between the germline ends. The CDR3 loop spans 14 amino acids. The germline V gene has CDR1 MGHRA and CDR2 YSYEKL. The CDR3 sequence: CASSQEGGNTEAFF. CDR3 DNA sequence: TGCGCCAGCAGCCAAGAGGGTGGTAACACTGAAGCTTTCTTT.

The CDR3 reads CATSDLTGGYQETQYF. CDR3 nucleotides: TGTGCCACCAGTGATTTGACAGGGGGCTACCAAGAGACCCAGTACTTC. This chain joins TRBV24-1 and TRBJ2-5; 9 bases line up with TRBD1. The V and J ends lost 0 bases and 0 bases, in that order; junction bases with no gene match: 1. The CDR3 length is 16 residues. Germline values: CDR1 KGHDR, CDR2 SFDVKD.

The J gene is TRBJ2-2, the V gene TRBV6-5; no reliable D call. This CDR3 region has 14 residues. CDR1 is MNHEY, CDR2 SVGAGI, per germline. The ends were cut back, 7 bases at V and 6 bases at J, with 15 bases in the middle. The CDR3 nucleotides are TGTGCCAGCAAGTCCGCGGACGTCCCCGGGGAGCTGTTTTTT. This sequence encodes CASKSADVPGELFF.

The chain has TRBV2 and TRBJ2-5, with a weak D call TRBD2 (6 bases). V was clipped by 5 bases and J by 10 bases, with 11 bases between them. This CDR3 region has 11 residues. Germline CDR1 SNHLY, CDR2 FYNNEI. CDR3 sequence reads: CASSYGEDQYF. CDR3 DNA: TGTGCCAGCAGTTATGGGGAGGACCAGTACTTC.

The chain carries TRBV30 and TRBJ1-5; 7 bases match TRBD1. The V gene end was trimmed by 4 bases and the J gene end by 7 bases; junction bases not matched to a gene: 10. Per germline, CDR1 GTSNPN and CDR2 SVGIG (reference sequence). The CDR3 loop spans 14 amino acids. The CDR3 region is CAWTVGQDGQPQHF. Here the CDR3 DNA reads TGTGCCTGGACTGTTGGACAGGACGGACAGCCCCAGCATTTT.

The J gene is TRBJ1-1, the V gene TRBV5-4; TRBD1 matches 8 bases. This CDR3 has 15 amino acids. V was pared by 7 bases and J by 1 base, with 9 bases of the junction left unmatched. Per the germline V gene, CDR1 is SGHNT and CDR2 is YYREEE (reference sequence). The CDR3 bases are TGTGCCAGCGATACAGGGGGGACCCCGAACACTGAAGCTTTCTTT. It translates to CASDTGGTPNTEAFF.

The gene calls are TRBV7-2 and TRBJ1-2, with D hard to call. CDR3 length: 14 residues. Trimming pared 3 bases from V and 4 bases from J, leaving 12 bases between. From germline, CDR1 is SGHTA and CDR2 FQGNSA. The CDR3 sequence: CASSFSVVSYGYTF. The CDR3 DNA follows: TGTGCCAGCAGCTTTAGTGTGGTGAGCTATGGCTACACCTTC.

The table lists this clone with a count of one. The CDR3 loop is CATVSGYGYTF. The CDR3 DNA reads as TGTGCCACCGTCTCGGGGTATGGCTACACCTTC. The chain joins TRBV19 to TRBJ1-2; the D is unclear. There are 11 residues in the CDR3. The V gene's germline CDR1 is LNHDA and CDR2 SQIVND (reference sequence). V lost 10 bases and J 5 bases, leaving 11 bases between the germline ends.

This clone has only one observation. This chain links TRBV6-1 with TRBJ1-6, with 7 bases lining up with TRBD1. The CDR3 is 16 residues long. The trim removed 2 bases at V and 12 bases at J, leaving 13 bases unmatched. Germline V lookup: CDR1 MNHNS, CDR2 SASEGT. The CDR3 loop reads CASSEMRGLTIQPLHF. The CDR3 DNA follows: TGTGCCAGCAGTGAAATGAGGGGGCTAACAATTCAACCCCTCCACTTT.

This clone was seen only once. The chain uses TRBV4-2 and TRBJ2-7, with D perhaps assigned TRBD1 or TRBD2 (6 bases each). From germline, CDR1 is LGHNA and CDR2 YNFKEQ. V was clipped by 0 bases and J by 3 bases, with 9 bases between them. The CDR3 has 14 residues. For the CDR3, the DNA is TGTGCCAGCAGCCAAGACGGAGGGGGCTACGAGCAGTACTTC. Its protein product is CASSQDGGGYEQYF.

V gene TRBV3-1 (or the pseudogene TRBV3-2) combines with J gene TRBJ2-3; TRBD2 aligns across 14 bases. V lost 4 bases, J lost 2 bases, and 5 bases stayed unmatched. The germline V gene has CDR1 LGHDT and CDR2 YNNKEL (reference sequence). There are 17 residues in the CDR3. The CDR3 is CASSLGTSGGYTDTQYF. The CDR3 DNA follows: TGTGCCAGCAGCCTCGGGACTAGCGGGGGATACACAGATACGCAGTATTTT.

The chain has TRBV7-7 and TRBJ2-2; 10 bases map to TRBD2. After removal of 4 bases from V and 4 bases from J, the junction contained 3 bases not matched to a gene. This CDR3 has 15 amino acids. CDR1 and CDR2 (germline): SSHAT, FNYEAQ (reference sequence). Written as DNA, the CDR3 is TGTGCCAGCAGCTCCATAGCGGGGGGCACCGGGGAGCTGTTTTTT. Amino acid sequence: CASSSIAGGTGELFF. The entire variable domain, with the rest obtained from reference TRBV7-7 and TRBJ2-2, is as follows: GAGVSQSPRYKVTKRGQDVTLRCDPISSHATLYWYQQALGQGPEFLTYFNYEAQPDKSGLPSDRFSAERPEGSISTLTIQRTEQRDSAMYRCASSSIAGGTGELFFGEGSRLTVL.

This clone was recorded only once. The chain employs TRBV19 and TRBJ1-1; D gene unclear. The germline gives CDR1 LNHDA, CDR2 SQIVND (reference sequence). V lost 5 bases and J 0 bases, leaving 7 bases between the germline ends. The CDR3 totals 13 residues. CDR3 bases: TGTGCCAGTAGTGCCTATTTGAACACTGAAGCTTTCTTT. It is translated as CASSAYLNTEAFF.

The J gene is TRBJ2-7, the V gene TRBV19; TRBD2 matches at 7 bases. Trimming at V came to 1 base and at J to 0 bases, leaving 6 bases not matched to a gene. The CDR3 runs 16 residues. Germline CDR1 is LNHDA and CDR2 is SQIVND (reference sequence). The DNA of the CDR3 is TGTGCCAGTAGTATAGGAAGCGGGATGAGCTCCTACGAGCAGTACTTC. Protein sequence: CASSIGSGMSSYEQYF. Combining the CDR3 with reference TRBV19 and TRBJ2-7 gives the whole variable domain DGGITQSPKYLFRKEGQNVTLSCEQNLNHDAMYWYRQDPGQGLRLIYYSQIVNDFQKGDIAEGYSVSREKKESFPLTVTSAQKNPTAFYLCASSIGSGMSSYEQYFGPGTRLTVT.

The V and J genes are TRBV30 and TRBJ2-5, with 7 bases fitting TRBD2. With 4 bases clipped from V and 4 bases from J, the junction kept 3 bases outside the gene matches. CDR3 length: 12 amino acids. In germline, CDR1 is GTSNPN, CDR2 SVGIG (reference sequence). Here the CDR3 reads CAWTGGGETQYF. For the CDR3, the DNA is TGTGCCTGGACTGGGGGGGGAGAGACCCAGTACTTC.